Below, 20 T cell receptor beta chains from the same sample are listed, as sequenced in a study of T cells in Graves' hyperthyroidism and ophthalmopathy. TCR beta CDR3 regions were amplified from RNA transcripts. HTBI primers were employed in a first-round RT-PCR of the TCR CDR3. One entry per CDR3 protein, called by TCRdb with MiXCR from the multiplex PCR reads. This sample has about 570,000 distinct CDR3 sequences, with about 14% found just once. The specimen sequenced was blood. These receptors all come from a woman between 40 and 50 years old with Graves' hyperthyroidism.

The J gene is TRBJ2-6, the V gene TRBV5-1, with TRBD1 matching 7 bases. The germline CDR1 and CDR2 sequences are SGHRS and YFSETQ. Germline trimming cut 4 bases from V and 1 base from J; bases unmatched to any gene: 11. The CDR3 is 18 residues long. CDR3 sequence: CASSLAGTALSGANVLTF. The CDR3 DNA reads as TGCGCCAGCAGCCTAGCCGGGACAGCGTTATCTGGGGCCAACGTCCTGACTTTC.

This clonotype has at least ten counts. The chain has TRBV28 and TRBJ1-2; D may be TRBD1 (5 bases). The CDR3 runs to 13 residues. The germline gives CDR1 MDHEN, CDR2 SYDVKM. V was pared by 7 bases and J by 6 bases, with 15 bases between. The CDR3 DNA is TGTGCCAGCATCCGCCCGGGGGGTAATGGCTACACCTTC. It translates to CASIRPGGNGYTF.

This clonotype has just a few counts. The V call is TRBV4-1, the J call TRBJ1-2; 7 bases fit TRBD1. Germline V gives CDR1 MGHRA, CDR2 YSYEKL. V gave up 1 base and J gave up 4 bases; unmatched junction bases: 3. The CDR3 runs 14 residues. The CDR3 sequence is CASSQGGTVYGYTF. CDR3 nucleotides: TGCGCCAGCAGCCAAGGAGGGACAGTCTATGGCTACACCTTC.

CDR3 loop: CASSSRGANYGYTF. In DNA, the CDR3 is TGTGCCAGCAGTTCCAGGGGTGCTAACTATGGCTACACCTTC. The V and J genes are TRBV6-2 or TRBV6-3 and TRBJ1-2; weak D call: TRBD1 (6 bases). Trimming cost V 4 bases and J 0 bases, with 9 bases left between them. CDR3 length: 14 residues. Germline-derived CDR1 and CDR2 are MNHEY and SVGEGT.

V gene TRBV4-1 combines with J gene TRBJ2-7; 8 bases line up with TRBD2. V lost 1 base to trimming and J lost 3 bases; unmatched junction nucleotides: 8. CDR1 and CDR2 from the germline V gene are MGHRA and YSYEKL. There are 16 residues in the CDR3. For the CDR3, the DNA is TGCGCCAGCAGCCAAGGGGGGACTAGGAGTATCTACGAGCAGTACTTC. Encoded protein: CASSQGGTRSIYEQYF.

This clonotype has ten or more counts. The genes are TRBV10-1 and TRBJ2-1, with no clear D. Trimming pared 2 bases from V and 1 base from J, leaving 12 bases between. The length of the CDR3 is 16 residues. Germline V gives CDR1 WNHNN, CDR2 SYGVQD (reference sequence). CDR3 loop: CASSEVGIGSYNEQFF. CDR3 bases: TGCGCCAGCAGTGAGGTCGGCATTGGATCCTACAATGAGCAGTTCTTC.

The chain links TRBV20-1 to TRBJ1-4, with D possibly being TRBD1 (5 bases). The V and J ends lost 4 bases and 8 bases respectively, with 11 bases between them. This CDR3 spans 12 amino acids. In germline, CDR1 is DFQATT, CDR2 SNEGSKA (reference sequence). CDR3 in DNA: TGCAGTGCTATTGGGGGAAGGGAAAAACTGTTTTTT. Amino acids: CSAIGGREKLFF.

This clonotype was found a few times. The chain combines TRBV13 with TRBJ2-3, with TRBD2 identical over 11 bases. The length of the CDR3 is 18 residues. The V gene's germline CDR1 is PRHDT and CDR2 FYEKMQ (reference sequence). The V and J ends lost 4 bases and 2 bases, in that order; junction bases with no gene match: 11. DNA for the CDR3: TGTGCCAGCAGCTCGGGGTTGACTAGCGGGGACCCCACAGATACGCAGTATTTT. This sequence encodes CASSSGLTSGDPTDTQYF.

In this sample, this clonotype turned up many times. The rearrangement links TRBV3-1 to TRBJ2-1, with D hard to call. V was shortened by 6 bases and J by 5 bases, with 23 bases between the two germline ends. CDR1 is LGHDT and CDR2 is YNNKEL in the germline V gene (reference sequence). The CDR3 covers 17 residues. CDR3 residues: CASSLRPAPVSNNEQFF. In DNA form, the CDR3 reads TGTGCCAGCAGTTTGCGTCCGGCTCCTGTATCTAACAATGAGCAGTTCTTC.

This clonotype was counted a few times. The chain links TRBV28 to TRBJ2-6; 8 nucleotides match TRBD1. The CDR3 contains 15 residues. V shed 4 bases and J 2 bases; nucleotides not matched to a gene: 1. Germline V gene lookup returns CDR1 MDHEN and CDR2 SYDVKM. This CDR3 is CASSSTGAGANVLTF. The CDR3 DNA is TGTGCCAGCAGTTCGACAGGGGCTGGGGCCAACGTCCTGACTTTC.

This clonotype has only a few counts. The junction departs from germline at one end; a sequencing error may be responsible. Here the CDR3 DNA reads TGTGCCAGCAGCGTAGGGACACTGAATGAAAAACTGTTTTTT. This encodes CASSVGTLNEKLFF. This chain connects TRBV13 to TRBJ1-4, with D perhaps TRBD1 (6 bases). Germline assignment: CDR1 PRHDT and CDR2 FYEKMQ (reference sequence). This CDR3 contains 14 residues.

This clonotype was picked up one time. The chain combines TRBV29-1 with TRBJ2-5; D call uncertain. V shed 3 bases and J shed 5 bases, with 13 bases lying between them. Germline CDR1 and CDR2: SQVTM and ANQGSEA. The CDR3 is made up of 13 amino acids. The CDR3 reads CSVDLGRQETQYF. The CDR3 DNA is TGCAGCGTTGACTTAGGGCGCCAGGAGACCCAGTACTTC.

The chain uses TRBV20-1 and TRBJ2-1; no clear D gene. V was clipped by 6 bases and J by 4 bases, with 16 bases between them. Per germline, CDR1 DFQATT and CDR2 SNEGSKA (reference sequence). This CDR3 has 14 residues. DNA for the CDR3: TGCAGTGCCACGACGGGCTATGTGTACAATGAGCAGTTCTTC. Translating gives CSATTGYVYNEQFF.

V is TRBV20-1 and J is TRBJ1-2, with a tentative D call TRBD1 (6 bases). Trimming cost V 5 bases and J 3 bases, with 28 bases left between them. Looked up from germline, CDR1 is DFQATT and CDR2 is SNEGSKA (reference sequence). This CDR3 spans 18 amino acids. CDR3 coding DNA: TGCAGTGCTCCAACGCCCGACAGGAGAAAGCCGGGAGACTATGGCTACACCTTC. Translating it yields CSAPTPDRRKPGDYGYTF.

This clonotype was recorded a few times. The chain is built from TRBV7-2 and TRBJ2-6, with D maybe TRBD1 (5 bases). Germline CDR1 and CDR2: SGHTA and FQGNSA. The CDR3 length is 17 residues. V lost 2 bases to trimming and J lost 1 base, with 12 bases between them. CDR3 bases: TGTGCCAGCAGCTTACAGGGTCCGGTGTCTGGGGCCAACGTCCTGACTTTC. Translation: CASSLQGPVSGANVLTF.

The table lists this clonotype with many counts. The J gene is TRBJ1-2, the V gene TRBV10-3, with 7 bases identical to TRBD1. This CDR3 contains 14 residues. V shed 7 bases and J 2 bases; nucleotides not matched to a gene: 7. CDR1 and CDR2 (germline): ENHRY, SYGVKD. CDR3 sequence reads: CAITGDRLNYGYTF. The CDR3, as DNA: TGTGCCATCACCGGGGACAGATTAAACTATGGCTACACCTTC.

This clonotype was seen repeatedly, ten times or more. The chain couples TRBV5-5 to TRBJ2-3; D is perhaps TRBD2 (5 bases). V lost 4 bases to trimming and J lost 0 bases, with 18 bases between them. Germline loops: CDR1 SGHKS, CDR2 YYEKEE (reference sequence). CDR3 length: 17 amino acids. CDR3 sequence reads: CASSPRVGSSSTDTQYF. The CDR3 DNA follows: TGTGCCAGCAGCCCGAGGGTTGGGAGTTCTAGCACAGATACGCAGTATTTT.

This clonotype has a count of ten or more. V gene TRBV18 combines with J gene TRBJ2-3; D unresolved. Germline V CDR1 and CDR2: KGHSH, LQKENI. Between the trimmed V and J ends, which lost 2 bases and 0 bases, there was a span of 6 bases. The CDR3 extends over 14 amino acids. The CDR3 region is CASSPMDSTDTQYF. The CDR3 DNA sequence: TGTGCCAGCTCACCAATGGACAGCACAGATACGCAGTATTTT.

This clonotype showed up many times. The chain couples TRBV2 to TRBJ2-5; tentatively, D is TRBD2 (5 bases). Trimming removed 7 bases at V and 5 bases at J, with 17 bases between. Looked up from germline, CDR1 is SNHLY and CDR2 is FYNNEI. The CDR3 has 14 amino acids. The CDR3 DNA sequence: TGTGCCAGCACCGGCCCCTCGGGAAGTGAGACCCAGTACTTC. It encodes CASTGPSGSETQYF.

The table lists this clonotype with many counts. The chain recombines TRBV24-1 with TRBJ1-1; D is possibly TRBD1 (5 bases). CDR3 size: 13 residues. The germline CDR1 and CDR2 sequences are KGHDR and SFDVKD. V was pared by 3 bases and J by 5 bases, with 9 bases between. CDR3 sequence (DNA): TGTGCCACCAGTGATGGGGGGAAAACTGAAGCTTTCTTT. It yields the protein CATSDGGKTEAFF.